The clone carrying this T cell receptor (beta chain) has at least ten counts. V lost 2 bases, J lost 2 bases, and 9 bases lay in between. The CDR3 runs to 14 residues. Germline assignment: CDR1 SGHTA and CDR2 FQGNSA. This sample was taken from a study of T cells in Graves' hyperthyroidism and ophthalmopathy. RNA transcripts were the template for amplifying TCR beta CDR3 regions. Initially, a first-round RT-PCR of the TCR CDR3 employed the HTBI primer set. TCRdb analysed the multiplex PCR reads with MiXCR anew, one entry per CDR3 protein. In the table there are 200,000 to 300,000 distinct CDR3 sequences, around 25% of which are singletons.

The sequence was collected from a woman between 35 and 50 years old with Graves' ophthalmopathy. J is TRBJ1-2 and V is TRBV7-2, with D uncertain. Specimen: blood. The CDR3 loop is CASSLRTGNYGYTF. CDR3 in DNA: TGTGCCAGCAGCTTAAGAACCGGGAACTATGGCTACACCTTC.